Listed below are T cell receptor beta chains from one sample, sequenced in a study of T cell responses to AZD1222 COVID-19 vaccine. Generated by immunoSEQ multiplex PCR, the TCRdb table keeps only in-frame clones and is missing some. This sample yields 65,000 to 90,000 clones, of which approximately 87% are seen a single time; approximately 7% belongs to the top ten. Sequenced here: peripheral blood, sampled on day 0 of AZD1222 vaccination. The receptors derive from an adult in good health. CDR3s include the opening cysteine and the closing phenylalanine or tryptophan. D genes are given only for firm matches. Size is stated for part of the rows, as once, few or many counts, or as a class when the clone is expanded.

V	J	size	D	CDR3	DNA
TRBV19	TRBJ1-2	.	.	CASSSSLRDNYGYTF	TGTGCCAGTAGTTCATCCCTCCGGGACAACTATGGCTACACCTTC
TRBV6-2/TRBV6-3	TRBJ2-2	few	.	CASSPIRDKKSQRTGELFF	TGTGCCAGCAGCCCTATCCGGGACAAGAAATCTCAGAGGACCGGGGAGCTGTTTTTT
TRBV10-3	TRBJ1-1	.	TRBD1	CAISAPDRGDTEAFF	TGTGCCATCAGTGCCCCGGACAGGGGGGACACTGAAGCTTTCTTT
TRBV28	TRBJ1-5	.	.	CASRMTDQPQHF	TGTGCCAGCAGGATGACTGATCAGCCCCAGCATTTT
TRBV24-1	TRBJ1-1	.	.	CATSDFGGAEAFF	TGTGCCACCAGTGATTTCGGGGGCGCTGAAGCTTTCTTT
TRBV6-5	TRBJ1-1	.	.	CASTPGTGVTFF	TGTGCCAGCACCCCAGGGACTGGCGTGACTTTCTTT
TRBV2	TRBJ1-4	.	.	CASRSEVEKLFF	TGTGCCAGCAGGTCCGAGGTTGAAAAACTGTTTTTT
TRBV7-2	TRBJ2-5	.	.	CASSLSAGGETQYF	TGTGCCAGCAGCTTGTCGGCAGGGGGGGAGACCCAGTACTTC
TRBV10-3	TRBJ2-1	.	.	CAISESTGYHEQFF	TGTGCCATCAGTGAGTCGACCGGGTACCATGAGCAGTTCTTC
TRBV28	TRBJ1-4	.	.	CASRKSGVGDEKLFF	TGTGCCAGCAGAAAATCAGGGGTTGGGGATGAAAAACTGTTTTTT
TRBV6-1	TRBJ1-5	.	.	CASSEVWSQHF	TGTGCCAGCAGTGAAGTTTGGTCCCAGCATTTT
TRBV13	TRBJ2-2	.	TRBD1	CASSSPGTGGSGELFF	TGTGCCAGCAGCTCGCCTGGGACAGGGGGTTCCGGGGAGCTGTTTTTT
TRBV6-5	TRBJ1-1	few	TRBD1	CASSYGQGSAFF	TGTGCCAGCAGTTACGGACAGGGAAGTGCTTTCTTT
TRBV7-6	TRBJ1-5	few	.	CASSLERAGGKGNQPQHF	TGTGCCAGCAGCTTAGAGAGGGCGGGAGGGAAAGGCAATCAGCCCCAGCATTTT
TRBV6-2/TRBV6-3	TRBJ2-1	once	.	CASSYLNEQFF	TGTGCCAGCAGTTACCTAAATGAGCAGTTCTTC
TRBV19	TRBJ1-5	.	TRBD1	CASISTATGGRSQPQHF	TGTGCCAGTATATCTACGGCGACAGGGGGTAGGTCTCAGCCCCAGCATTTT
TRBV4-3	TRBJ1-2	.	.	CASSQDSRTVSYTF	TGCGCCAGCAGCCAAGACTCCAGGACAGTGAGCTACACCTTC
TRBV21-1	TRBJ1-5	.	.	CASSLRKSNQPQHF	TGTGCCAGCAGCCTCCGGAAGAGCAATCAGCCCCAGCATTTT
TRBV29-1	TRBJ2-7	.	.	CSVSGASSEEQYF	TGCAGCGTGTCAGGGGCCTCCTCAGAGGAGCAGTACTTC
TRBV6-5	TRBJ1-5	.	TRBD1	CASSYATGGESQPQHF	TGTGCCAGCAGTTACGCGACAGGGGGCGAAAGTCAGCCCCAGCATTTT
TRBV7-2	TRBJ2-3	.	TRBD1	CASSPRQGGTATDTQYF	TGTGCCAGCAGCCCCCGACAGGGTGGGACGGCCACAGATACGCAGTATTTT
TRBV5-5	TRBJ2-5	.	.	CASSVAQGGMGETQYF	TGTGCCAGCAGCGTTGCGCAGGGAGGCATGGGAGAGACCCAGTACTTC
TRBV19	TRBJ1-5	.	.	CASSKILSFGQPQHF	TGTGCCAGTAGTAAAATTTTAAGTTTTGGTCAGCCCCAGCATTTT
TRBV25-1	TRBJ1-2	.	.	CASSRHGTVYGYTF	TGTGCCAGCAGTCGTCACGGGACGGTCTATGGCTACACCTTC
TRBV6-5	TRBJ2-7	.	.	CASSYSWGESLYEQYF	TGTGCCAGCAGTTACTCGTGGGGCGAGTCCCTCTACGAGCAGTACTTC
TRBV19	TRBJ2-5	.	TRBD1	CASSMRRDRGRIQETQYF	TGTGCCAGTAGTATGCGCCGGGACAGGGGGCGGATTCAAGAGACCCAGTACTTC
TRBV12-1	TRBJ2-7	.	.	CASSSSAPGLAGEEQYF	TGTGCCAGCAGCTCGTCCGCCCCGGGACTAGCGGGAGAAGAGCAGTACTTC
TRBV11-2	TRBJ2-3	.	.	CASSHLHQSLDTQYF	TGTGCCAGCAGCCATTTACATCAATCTTTAGATACGCAGTATTTT
TRBV5-1	TRBJ2-7	.	TRBD2	CASSLTSGETYEQYF	TGCGCCAGCAGCCTGACTAGCGGGGAGACCTACGAGCAGTACTTC
TRBV6-2/TRBV6-3	TRBJ2-7	.	.	CASSTSEQGEQYF	TGTGCCAGCAGTACTTCCGAACAGGGAGAGCAGTACTTC
TRBV7-9	TRBJ1-4	.	.	CASSLKKVDEKLFF	TGTGCCAGCAGCTTGAAGAAGGTTGACGAAAAACTGTTTTTT
TRBV5-4	TRBJ2-2	.	TRBD2	CASSPAAGTSTGELFF	TGTGCCAGCAGCCCCGCAGCGGGGACCTCCACCGGGGAGCTGTTTTTT
TRBV6-5	TRBJ1-2	.	.	CASSYSTGTPNGYTF	TGTGCCAGCAGTTACTCTACAGGGACTCCCAATGGCTACACCTTC
TRBV6-2/TRBV6-3	TRBJ2-7	few	.	CASSLAGTTYEQYF	TGTGCCAGCAGCCTAGCCGGGACAACGTACGAGCAGTACTTC
TRBV5-8	TRBJ2-6	once	.	CASSLETGTGANVLTF	TGTGCCAGCAGCTTGGAAACAGGGACTGGGGCCAACGTCCTGACTTTC
TRBV6-5	TRBJ1-3	once	.	CASRQGLDSGNTIYF	TGTGCCAGCAGACAGGGCCTCGACTCTGGAAACACCATATATTTT
TRBV20-1	TRBJ2-7	.	.	CSASSEQYF	TGCAGTGCTAGCTCTGAGCAGTACTTC
TRBV2	TRBJ2-5	.	TRBD1	CASRDDRVETQYF	TGTGCCAGCAGGGACGACAGGGTAGAGACCCAGTACTTC
TRBV4-3	TRBJ2-5	once	.	CASSQGRWETQYF	TGCGCCAGCAGCCAAGGACGCTGGGAGACCCAGTACTTC
TRBV5-4	TRBJ2-3	.	.	CASSGGQSRTDTQYF	TGTGCCAGCAGCGGTGGACAGAGCCGCACAGATACGCAGTATTTT
TRBV6-5	TRBJ2-7	.	.	CASSWMEVIYEQYF	TGTGCCAGCAGTTGGATGGAGGTGATCTACGAGCAGTACTTC
TRBV28	TRBJ1-3	.	.	CASRGVGVGNTIYF	TGTGCCAGCAGGGGGGTGGGGGTTGGAAACACCATATATTTT
TRBV27	TRBJ1-4	.	.	CASGFLQGNEELFF	TGTGCCAGCGGGTTTTTACAGGGAAATGAAGAACTGTTTTTT
TRBV6-5	TRBJ2-1	.	TRBD2	CASSYGGGRLWEQFF	TGTGCCAGCAGTTACGGCGGGGGGAGGCTTTGGGAGCAGTTCTTC
TRBV6-5	TRBJ2-2	.	TRBD1	CASPRQGAPGELFF	TGTGCCAGCCCTAGACAGGGGGCCCCCGGGGAGCTGTTTTTT
TRBV7-3	TRBJ2-7	.	TRBD1	CASSAGTDSYEQYF	TGTGCCAGCAGCGCCGGGACAGACTCCTACGAGCAGTACTTC
TRBV25-1	TRBJ2-3	.	.	CASSESGLSTDTQYF	TGTGCCAGCAGTGAATCAGGGTTGAGCACAGATACGCAGTATTTT
TRBV7-8	TRBJ2-2	.	TRBD2	CASSLGAGGNTGELFF	TGTGCCAGCAGCTTAGGGGCGGGAGGGAACACCGGGGAGCTGTTTTTT
TRBV25-1	TRBJ1-1	.	.	CASSGNTEAFF	TGTGCCAGCTCGGGGAACACTGAAGCTTTCTTT
TRBV19	TRBJ1-1	.	.	CASSIRTGGEAFF	TGTGCCAGTAGTATACGTACGGGTGGGGAAGCTTTCTTT
TRBV11-2	TRBJ1-2	.	TRBD1	CASRSRGTGGTIGYTF	TGTGCCAGCAGATCGAGGGGGACAGGGGGAACCATCGGCTACACCTTC
TRBV18	TRBJ2-7	.	.	CASSPADAFVQYF	TGTGCCAGCTCACCAGCGGATGCCTTTGTGCAGTACTTC
TRBV6-5	TRBJ2-2	.	.	CATTRDLKSGELFF	TGTGCCACCACCAGGGATCTCAAGTCCGGGGAGCTGTTTTTT